The 6 T cell receptor beta chains in this list originate from one sample, sequenced in a study of early stage breast cancer tumors. TCRdb keeps only in-frame clones here, not all; method: immunoSEQ multiplex PCR. The sample contains tens of thousands of clones, around 83% of which appear only once. Sequenced sample: blood. Receptors were obtained from a person in their fifties with breast cancer.

V is TRBV2 and J is TRBJ2-3, with TRBD2 as a possible D gene (6 bases). The CDR3 spans 15 residues. Germline CDR1 SNHLY, CDR2 FYNNEI. The ends were cut back, 5 bases at V and 2 bases at J, with 14 bases in the middle. The DNA for the CDR3 is TGTGCCAGCAGTCTCGGGACTCCGTTCACAGATACGCAGTATTTT. It encodes CASSLGTPFTDTQYF. Complete variable domain (other parts from reference TRBV2 and TRBJ2-3): EPEVTQTPSHQVTQMGQEVILRCVPISNHLYFYWYRQILGQKVEFLVSFYNNEISEKSEIFDDQFSVERPDGSNFTLKIRSTKLEDSAMYFCASSLGTPFTDTQYFGPGTRLTVL.

The chain is built from TRBV30 and TRBJ2-1; 9 nucleotides line up with TRBD2. J was trimmed by 9 bases and V by 4 bases; bases with no gene match: 13. CDR3 length: 15 amino acids. Germline V lookup: CDR1 GTSNPN, CDR2 SVGIG (reference sequence). The CDR3 DNA reads as TGTGCCTGGAATCGCGGGGGGGCCGAAGGGCCTGAGCAGTTCTTC. The encoded protein is CAWNRGGAEGPEQFF.

V gene TRBV5-5 combines with J gene TRBJ2-2, with D tentatively TRBD2 (6 bases). Germline lookup yields CDR1 SGHKS and CDR2 YYEKEE (reference sequence). V was trimmed by 1 base and J by 5 bases, leaving 12 bases between them. CDR3 length: 15 residues. The CDR3 DNA reads TGTGCCAGCAGCTTGATTCGGGAGAGGACCGGGGAGCTGTTTTTT. It encodes CASSLIRERTGELFF.

V usage is TRBV7-2 and J usage is TRBJ1-5; 11 bases fit TRBD1. CDR3 length: 16 residues. The J segment lost 4 bases and the V segment lost 1 base, leaving 3 bases of the junction unmatched. CDR1 is SGHTA, CDR2 FQGNSA, per germline. For the CDR3, the DNA is TGTGCCAGCAGCTTAGGGGGGACAGGGGGAAATCAGCCCCAGCATTTT. Translation gives CASSLGGTGGNQPQHF.

The genes are TRBV5-5 and TRBJ1-1, with 9 bases matching TRBD1. In germline, CDR1 is SGHKS, CDR2 YYEKEE (reference sequence). The CDR3 length is 14 residues. V lost 4 bases, J lost 5 bases, and 6 bases stayed unmatched. The CDR3 DNA reads as TGTGCCAGCAGCCGACAGGGGGTGGGTACTGAAGCTTTCTTT. This gives the protein CASSRQGVGTEAFF.

The chain uses TRBV5-5 and TRBJ1-3; D unclear. The germline gives CDR1 SGHKS, CDR2 YYEKEE (reference sequence). The CDR3 has 16 amino acids. The ends were cut back, 6 bases at V and 1 base at J, with 17 bases in the middle. The CDR3 DNA follows: TGTGCCAGCACCCTATCGACGGGAACTTCTGGAAACACCATATATTTT. Translated, it gives CASTLSTGTSGNTIYF.